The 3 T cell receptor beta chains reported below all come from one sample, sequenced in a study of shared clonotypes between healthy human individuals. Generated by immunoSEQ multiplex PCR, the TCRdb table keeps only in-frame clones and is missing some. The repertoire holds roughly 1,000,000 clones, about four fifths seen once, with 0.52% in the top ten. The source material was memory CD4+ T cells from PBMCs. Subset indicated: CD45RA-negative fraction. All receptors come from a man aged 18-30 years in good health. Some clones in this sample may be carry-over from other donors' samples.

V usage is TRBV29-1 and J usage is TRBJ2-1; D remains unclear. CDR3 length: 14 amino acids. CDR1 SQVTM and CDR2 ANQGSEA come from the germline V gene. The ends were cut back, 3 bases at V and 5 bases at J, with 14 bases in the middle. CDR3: CSVDRVLANNEQFF. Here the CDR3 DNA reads TGCAGCGTTGATCGGGTTTTGGCGAACAATGAGCAGTTCTTC.

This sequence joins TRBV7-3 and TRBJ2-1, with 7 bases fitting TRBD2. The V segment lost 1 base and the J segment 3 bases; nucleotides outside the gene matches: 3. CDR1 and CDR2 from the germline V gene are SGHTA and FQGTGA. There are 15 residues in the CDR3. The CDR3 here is CASSLRLADYNEQFF. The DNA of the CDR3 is TGTGCCAGCAGCTTAAGGCTAGCGGACTACAATGAGCAGTTCTTC.

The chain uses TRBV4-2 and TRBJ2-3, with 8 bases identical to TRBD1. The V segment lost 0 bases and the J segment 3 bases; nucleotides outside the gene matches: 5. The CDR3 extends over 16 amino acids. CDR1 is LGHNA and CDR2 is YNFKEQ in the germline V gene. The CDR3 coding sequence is TGTGCCAGCAGCCAAGATGCGGGACAGGTGACAGATACGCAGTATTTT. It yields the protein CASSQDAGQVTDTQYF.